The rows below give T cell receptor beta chains drawn from one sample of a study of cytomegalovirus exposure and HLA in healthy donors. Assay: immunoSEQ multiplex PCR; the TCRdb copy retains only in-frame clones and omits some. Seen here are under 150,000 clones, about two thirds observed once, and the top ten hold less than 3.5%. Sequenced input: PBMCs. The receptor source for this set is a human donor in good health. CDR3s include the opening cysteine and the closing phenylalanine or tryptophan. D genes are given only for firm matches. Only part of the rows carry a size: once, few, many, or a class if the clone is expanded.

D,V,size,length,J,CDR3,DNA
NA,TRBV11-2,NA,17,TRBJ2-7,CASSLDRGFVGSWEQYF,TGTGCCAGCAGCTTAGATCGGGGGTTCGTGGGGAGTTGGGAGCAGTACTTC
TRBD2,TRBV29-1,NA,17,TRBJ2-7,CSVVRAGLAGGPYEQYF,TGCAGCGTTGTTAGGGCGGGACTAGCGGGAGGGCCTTACGAGCAGTACTTC
TRBD1,TRBV18,NA,13,TRBJ2-7,CASSWDSFYEQYF,TGTGCCAGCTCCTGGGACAGCTTCTACGAGCAGTACTTC
NA,TRBV5-4,NA,12,TRBJ2-5,CASSTEWETQYF,TGTGCCAGCAGTACCGAGTGGGAGACCCAGTACTTC
TRBD1,TRBV19,once,17,TRBJ1-1,CASSMLTGGLGNTEAFF,TGTGCCAGTAGTATGCTTACAGGGGGATTAGGGAACACTGAAGCTTTCTTT
TRBD2,TRBV28,NA,15,TRBJ2-7,CASSRGGETAYEQYF,TGTGCCAGCAGTCGGGGGGGGGAAACGGCCTACGAGCAGTACTTC
NA,TRBV19,NA,17,TRBJ1-1,CASSIGGREGRNTEAFF,TGTGCCAGTAGTATAGGGGGGCGGGAGGGCCGGAACACTGAAGCTTTCTTT
NA,TRBV27,NA,15,TRBJ2-7,CASSLQGQGTYEQYF,TGTGCCAGCAGTTTACAAGGGCAGGGAACTTACGAGCAGTACTTC
TRBD2,TRBV5-1,NA,16,TRBJ2-1,CASSPWGTSRNNEQFF,TGCGCCAGCAGCCCCTGGGGGACTAGCCGGAACAATGAGCAGTTCTTC
NA,TRBV28,NA,13,TRBJ2-1,CASSLRIPNEQFF,TGTGCCAGCAGTCTGAGGATTCCCAATGAGCAGTTCTTC
TRBD2,TRBV6-5,once,13,TRBJ2-1,CASRVAGGYEQFF,TGTGCCAGCAGAGTAGCGGGGGGTTATGAGCAGTTCTTC
TRBD2,TRBV18,few,16,TRBJ2-1,CASSPLTSGSGYEQFF,TGTGCCAGCTCACCACTGACTAGCGGGAGTGGGTATGAGCAGTTCTTC
TRBD2,TRBV7-3,few,16,TRBJ2-3,CASSSTPRGGTDTQYF,TGTGCCAGCAGCTCCACCCCCCGGGGGGGGACAGATACGCAGTATTTT
TRBD2,TRBV6-1,few,13,TRBJ2-1,CATERGAQREQFF,TGTGCCACAGAGCGGGGGGCACAGAGGGAGCAGTTCTTC